This is a list of T cell receptor beta chains from one sample in a study of blood T cells in healthy people across ages. TCRdb independently ran MiXCR on the 5' RACE reads; one entry per CDR3 protein. This sample has 800,000 or so distinct CDR3 sequences, with approximately 67% found just once. Material: blood. Receptors were obtained from a man aged 30 to 45 in good health. Each CDR3 is given with its conserved first and last residue. D genes are given only for firm matches. Clone size is shown for a subset of rows, as once, few, many or a class of expanded clone.

CDR3: CASSQGGAGDGETQYF
DNA: TGTGCCAGCAGCCAAGGCGGAGCGGGAGATGGAGAGACCCAGTACTTC
J: TRBJ2-5
D: TRBD2
V: TRBV4-2
size: once
length: 16

CDR3: CASSFAGTQETQYF
DNA: TGTGCCAGCAGCTTTGCAGGAACCCAAGAGACCCAGTACTTC
J: TRBJ2-5
D: .
V: TRBV7-2
size: few
length: 14

CDR3: CASRDASYEQYF
DNA: TGTGCCAGCCGGGACGCATCCTACGAGCAGTACTTC
J: TRBJ2-7
D: .
V: TRBV2
size: .
length: 12

CDR3: CASSLIAGNSYEQYF
DNA: TGTGCCAGCAGCTTAATAGCGGGGAACTCCTACGAGCAGTACTTC
J: TRBJ2-7
D: TRBD2
V: TRBV7-2
size: .
length: 15

CDR3: CSVDRAGLLDEQFF
DNA: TGCAGCGTTGATCGGGCAGGGCTTCTAGATGAGCAGTTCTTC
J: TRBJ2-1
D: .
V: TRBV29-1
size: once
length: 14

CDR3: CASSPSAGLAGVNEQFF
DNA: TGTGCCAGCAGCCCTTCGGCAGGGCTAGCGGGGGTAAATGAGCAGTTCTTC
J: TRBJ2-1
D: TRBD2
V: TRBV9
size: .
length: 17

CDR3: CATSRGLVYEQYF
DNA: TGTGCCACCAGCAGAGGATTAGTCTACGAGCAGTACTTC
J: TRBJ2-7
D: .
V: TRBV15
size: .
length: 13

CDR3: CATSPENQARDTQYF
DNA: TGTGCCACCAGCCCCGAGAATCAAGCCCGAGATACGCAGTATTTT
J: TRBJ2-3
D: .
V: TRBV15
size: .
length: 15

CDR3: CASSSTTGSYEQYF
DNA: TGTGCCAGCAGCTCCACGACGGGCTCCTACGAGCAGTACTTC
J: TRBJ2-7
D: .
V: TRBV3-1
size: many
length: 14

CDR3: CASAVGGPANEQFF
DNA: TGTGCCAGCGCCGTCGGGGGGCCTGCCAATGAGCAGTTCTTC
J: TRBJ2-1
D: .
V: TRBV6-2/TRBV6-3
size: .
length: 14

CDR3: CSAALSNQPQHF
DNA: TGCAGTGCGGCACTGAGCAATCAGCCCCAGCATTTT
J: TRBJ1-5
D: .
V: TRBV20-1
size: .
length: 12

CDR3: CASSIVPPSYNEQFF
DNA: TGTGCCAGTAGTATTGTTCCACCCTCCTACAATGAGCAGTTCTTC
J: TRBJ2-1
D: .
V: TRBV19
size: few
length: 15

CDR3: CASSRGGYSQETQYF
DNA: TGTGCCAGCAGCCGCGGGGGGTACTCCCAAGAGACCCAGTACTTC
J: TRBJ2-5
D: TRBD2
V: TRBV6-5
size: .
length: 15

CDR3: CASSIDRGIDEQYF
DNA: TGTGCCAGCAGCATCGACAGGGGGATCGACGAGCAGTACTTC
J: TRBJ2-7
D: TRBD1
V: TRBV7-2
size: .
length: 14

CDR3: CASTENTRSRGADTQYF
DNA: TGTGCCAGCACTGAAAATACTCGGTCCAGGGGAGCAGATACGCAGTATTTT
J: TRBJ2-3
D: .
V: TRBV28
size: .
length: 17

CDR3: CASSLAPGSAYEQYF
DNA: TGTGCCAGCAGCTTGGCCCCGGGGTCGGCCTACGAGCAGTACTTC
J: TRBJ2-7
D: .
V: TRBV5-8
size: .
length: 15

CDR3: CASSQGDGSTDTQYF
DNA: TGCGCCAGCAGCCAAGGGGACGGAAGCACAGATACGCAGTATTTT
J: TRBJ2-3
D: .
V: TRBV4-3
size: .
length: 15

CDR3: CASSEMQGANYGYTF
DNA: TGTGCCAGCAGTGAAATGCAGGGGGCTAACTATGGCTACACCTTC
J: TRBJ1-2
D: TRBD1
V: TRBV12-3/TRBV12-4
size: few
length: 15

CDR3: CASSLGPDPTTEQYF
DNA: TGTGCCAGCAGTTTGGGGCCTGATCCCACTACGGAGCAGTACTTC
J: TRBJ2-7
D: .
V: TRBV27
size: few
length: 15

CDR3: CASSLPSELSYEQYF
DNA: TGTGCCAGCAGCTTACCTTCGGAGCTCTCCTACGAGCAGTACTTC
J: TRBJ2-7
D: .
V: TRBV7-2
size: .
length: 15

CDR3: CASSPHRTAPTDTQYF
DNA: TGTGCCAGCAGTCCTCACCGGACAGCTCCCACAGATACGCAGTATTTT
J: TRBJ2-3
D: .
V: TRBV25-1
size: .
length: 16

CDR3: CARQRFRSYNEQFF
DNA: TGTGCCAGGCAGCGGTTCCGCTCCTACAATGAGCAGTTCTTC
J: TRBJ2-1
D: .
V: TRBV6-4
size: .
length: 14

CDR3: CSVMGQAVDTDTQYF
DNA: TGCAGCGTAATGGGACAGGCAGTGGACACAGATACGCAGTATTTT
J: TRBJ2-3
D: TRBD1
V: TRBV29-1
size: few
length: 15

CDR3: CASSKRLSQGSSYGYTF
DNA: TGTGCCAGCAGCAAGCGATTAAGCCAGGGTTCCAGCTATGGCTACACCTTC
J: TRBJ1-2
D: .
V: TRBV7-9
size: few
length: 17

CDR3: CASSLPQATGANVLTF
DNA: TGTGCCAGCAGTTTACCCCAGGCCACTGGGGCCAACGTCCTGACTTTC
J: TRBJ2-6
D: .
V: TRBV28
size: .
length: 16

CDR3: CASSHSTGGYEQYF
DNA: TGTGCCAGCAGCCACTCGACAGGGGGATACGAGCAGTACTTC
J: TRBJ2-7
D: TRBD1
V: TRBV28
size: .
length: 14

CDR3: CSAPGAGREKLFF
DNA: TGCAGTGCTCCCGGGGCGGGAAGGGAAAAACTGTTTTTT
J: TRBJ1-4
D: .
V: TRBV20-1
size: .
length: 13

CDR3: CASSLNRVEDTQYF
DNA: TGTGCTAGCAGCTTAAACAGGGTGGAAGATACGCAGTATTTT
J: TRBJ2-3
D: .
V: TRBV7-7
size: .
length: 14

CDR3: CANSLGTGWGEQFF
DNA: TGTGCCAACAGCTTGGGGACAGGGTGGGGTGAGCAGTTCTTC
J: TRBJ2-1
D: TRBD1
V: TRBV7-2
size: once
length: 14

CDR3: CASSYFTGGRETQYF
DNA: TGTGCCAGCAGTTACTTCACGGGAGGCCGAGAGACCCAGTACTTC
J: TRBJ2-5
D: TRBD2
V: TRBV6-5
size: .
length: 15

CDR3: CASSFSGGVSYNEQFF
DNA: TGTGCCAGCAGTTTTAGCGGGGGGGTCTCCTACAATGAGCAGTTCTTC
J: TRBJ2-1
D: TRBD2
V: TRBV12-3/TRBV12-4
size: few
length: 16

CDR3: CASSQRERVGETQYF
DNA: TGTGCCAGCAGCCAGCGGGAAAGGGTAGGAGAGACCCAGTACTTC
J: TRBJ2-5
D: TRBD2
V: TRBV13
size: .
length: 15

CDR3: CASAQGPLNEQFF
DNA: TGCGCCAGCGCACAGGGGCCGCTGAATGAGCAGTTCTTC
J: TRBJ2-1
D: TRBD1
V: TRBV10-2
size: .
length: 13

CDR3: CASSPESRGGTDTQYF
DNA: TGTGCCAGCAGCCCCGAATCGCGGGGGGGAACAGATACGCAGTATTTT
J: TRBJ2-3
D: TRBD2
V: TRBV7-2
size: .
length: 16

CDR3: CASSQVTSRFSEEKLFF
DNA: TGTGCCAGCAGCCAAGTTACAAGCAGATTTAGCGAGGAAAAACTGTTTTTT
J: TRBJ1-4
D: .
V: TRBV4-2
size: .
length: 17

CDR3: CASDLGAGGYNEQYF
DNA: TGTGCCAGCGACCTCGGGGCAGGGGGTTACAATGAGCAGTACTTC
J: TRBJ2-5
D: TRBD1
V: TRBV5-8
size: .
length: 15

CDR3: CATSRQIADSYEQYF
DNA: TGTGCCACCAGCAGACAGATAGCGGACTCCTACGAGCAGTACTTC
J: TRBJ2-7
D: .
V: TRBV15
size: .
length: 15

CDR3: CASSESAGVTGELFF
DNA: TGTGCCAGCAGTGAATCTGCAGGGGTAACCGGGGAGCTGTTTTTT
J: TRBJ2-2
D: .
V: TRBV6-5
size: .
length: 15

CDR3: CASKQGPRNEQFF
DNA: TGTGCCAGCAAACAGGGCCCGAGGAATGAGCAGTTCTTC
J: TRBJ2-1
D: .
V: TRBV6-2/TRBV6-3
size: .
length: 13

CDR3: CASSLRRQGRYEQYF
DNA: TGTGCCAGCAGTTTAAGACGACAGGGAAGATACGAGCAGTACTTC
J: TRBJ2-7
D: TRBD1
V: TRBV12-3/TRBV12-4
size: .
length: 15

CDR3: CAISESIYGYTF
DNA: TGTGCCATCAGTGAGTCAATCTATGGCTACACCTTC
J: TRBJ1-2
D: .
V: TRBV10-3
size: .
length: 12

CDR3: CASSDRGGNYQPQHF
DNA: TGTGCCAGTTCGGACAGGGGGGGCAATTATCAGCCCCAGCATTTT
J: TRBJ1-5
D: TRBD1
V: TRBV2
size: .
length: 15